The source of this TCR beta chain is a study of cytomegalovirus exposure and HLA in healthy donors. About the research overall: Among the approximately 400 donors who were genotyped, about 80% fell in the genetic ancestry cluster that is associated with self-reported Caucasian donors. Study-wide results and limits: As a later analysis showed, a missense DCLRE1C variant was linked to trimming of TCR beta V- and J-genes. Several top significant clusters appeared, in a later analysis, to be linked to common viral pathogens.

All the people who gave samples were healthy bone marrow donors. CDR1 is SGDLS and CDR2 is YYNGEE in the germline V gene. CDR3 size: 14 residues. The V and J ends lost 5 bases and 5 bases respectively, with 16 bases between them. PCR involved 60 Vbeta and 13 Jbeta primers. Clones were sequenced by immunoSEQ multiplex PCR, and TCRdb holds only the in-frame ones, with some missing. The sample shows 95,000 to 100,000 clones, 75% of them seen only once. As regards this clone: What it recognizes is unknown.

The receptor's source is a man aged 45 to 65 in good health and CMV-seronegative. Sequencing was performed on PBMCs. The genes are TRBV9 and TRBJ2-5; D not resolved. CDR3 protein: CASSEAPSLETQYF. DNA for the CDR3: TGTGCCAGCAGTGAAGCCCCCTCTCTTGAGACCCAGTACTTC.